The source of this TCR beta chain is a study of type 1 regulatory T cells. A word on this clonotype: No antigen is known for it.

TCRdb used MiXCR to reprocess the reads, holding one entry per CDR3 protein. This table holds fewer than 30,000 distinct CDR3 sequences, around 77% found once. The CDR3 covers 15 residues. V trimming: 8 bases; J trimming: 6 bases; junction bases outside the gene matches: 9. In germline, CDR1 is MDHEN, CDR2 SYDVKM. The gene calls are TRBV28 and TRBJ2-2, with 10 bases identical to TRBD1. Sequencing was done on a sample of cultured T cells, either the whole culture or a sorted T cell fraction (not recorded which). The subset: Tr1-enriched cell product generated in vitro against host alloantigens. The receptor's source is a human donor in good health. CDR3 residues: CASRRQGAFSGELFF. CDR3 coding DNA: TGTGCCAGCCGAAGACAGGGGGCTTTTTCCGGGGAGCTGTTTTTT.